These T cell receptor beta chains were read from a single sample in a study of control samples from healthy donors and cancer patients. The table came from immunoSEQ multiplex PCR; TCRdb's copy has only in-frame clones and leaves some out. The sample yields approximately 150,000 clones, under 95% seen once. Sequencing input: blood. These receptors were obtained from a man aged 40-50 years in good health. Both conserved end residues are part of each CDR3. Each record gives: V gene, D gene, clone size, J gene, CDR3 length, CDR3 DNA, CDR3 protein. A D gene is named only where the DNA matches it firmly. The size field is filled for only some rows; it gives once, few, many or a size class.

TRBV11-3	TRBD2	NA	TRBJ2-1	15	TGTGCCAGCAGCGTTACCGGGACTAGCGGCAATGAGCAGTTCTTC	CASSVTGTSGNEQFF
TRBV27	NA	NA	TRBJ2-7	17	TGTGCCAGCAGTTTATCCCACTCGGCCGAACTCTCCTACGAGCAGTACTTC	CASSLSHSAELSYEQYF
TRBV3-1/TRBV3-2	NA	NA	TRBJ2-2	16	TGTGCCAGCAGCCAAGAAACAGGAACGAACACCGGGGAGCTGTTTTTT	CASSQETGTNTGELFF
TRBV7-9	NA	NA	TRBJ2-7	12	TGTGCCAGCAGCGAGGACGGAGCCGAGCAGTACTTC	CASSEDGAEQYF
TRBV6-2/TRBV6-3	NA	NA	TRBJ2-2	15	TGTGCCAGCAGTTACTCCTTGGTATGGACCGGGGAGCTGTTTTTT	CASSYSLVWTGELFF
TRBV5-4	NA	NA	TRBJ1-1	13	TGTGCCAGCAGCTTGTGGGTGGGCACTGAAGCTTTCTTT	CASSLWVGTEAFF
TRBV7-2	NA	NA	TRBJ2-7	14	TGTGCCAGCAGCTTCGGGGACTCCTCCTACGAGCAGTACTTC	CASSFGDSSYEQYF
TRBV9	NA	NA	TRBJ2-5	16	TGTGCCAGCAGCGTAGATGGCCAGGGAGTAAAAGAGACCCAGTACTTC	CASSVDGQGVKETQYF
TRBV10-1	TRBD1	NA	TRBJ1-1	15	TGCGCCAGCAGTGAGCGACAGGGCGCACTCACTGAAGCTTTCTTT	CASSERQGALTEAFF
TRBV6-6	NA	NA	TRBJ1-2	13	TGTGCCAGCAGTTACCGGGGCCAGGGCGGCTACACCTTC	CASSYRGQGGYTF
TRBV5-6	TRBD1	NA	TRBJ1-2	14	TGTGCCAGCAGTACCGGGACAGGGATTGGCGGCTACACCTTC	CASSTGTGIGGYTF
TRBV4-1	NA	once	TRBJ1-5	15	TGCGCCAGCAGCGACAGTTTTAATAGCAATCAGCCCCAGCATTTT	CASSDSFNSNQPQHF
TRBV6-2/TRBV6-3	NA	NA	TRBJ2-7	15	TGTGCCAGCAGTTACTCGGCATCCATAATCTACGAGCAGTACTTC	CASSYSASIIYEQYF
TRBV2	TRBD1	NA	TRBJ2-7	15	TGTGCCAGCAGTGGACCGGGACAGGACACCTACGAGCAGTACTTC	CASSGPGQDTYEQYF
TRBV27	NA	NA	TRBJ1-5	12	TGTGCCAGCAGTTGGAGGGGGCAGCCCCAGCATTTT	CASSWRGQPQHF
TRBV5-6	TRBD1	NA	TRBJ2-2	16	TGTGCCAGCAGCCACAGGGACAGGTGGTACACCGGGGAGCTGTTTTTT	CASSHRDRWYTGELFF
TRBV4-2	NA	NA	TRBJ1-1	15	TGTGCCAGCAGCCAAGACCGGACGGTGAACACTGAAGCTTTCTTT	CASSQDRTVNTEAFF
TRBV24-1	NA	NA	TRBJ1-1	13	TGTGCCACCAGTGATGGGGGAGTCGCTGAAGCTTTCTTT	CATSDGGVAEAFF
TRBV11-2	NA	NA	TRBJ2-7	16	TGTGCCAGCAGCTTAGTGTTTGGGGGGCGCGTCCACGAGCAGTACTTC	CASSLVFGGRVHEQYF
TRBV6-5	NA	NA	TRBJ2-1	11	TGTGCCAGCAGTAATGGACCGAGGCAGTTCTTC	CASSNGPRQFF
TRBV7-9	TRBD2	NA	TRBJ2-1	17	TGTGCCAGCAGCTTAGGGACTAGCGGGAGCTCCTACAATGAGCAGTTCTTC	CASSLGTSGSSYNEQFF
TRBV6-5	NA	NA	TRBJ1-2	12	TGTGCCAGCAAACAGAGTAACTATGGCTACACCTTC	CASKQSNYGYTF
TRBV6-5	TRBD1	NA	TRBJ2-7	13	TGTGCCAGCGGCGACAGGGCGCTGGTCGAGCAGTACTTC	CASGDRALVEQYF
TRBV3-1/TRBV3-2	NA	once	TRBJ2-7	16	TGTGCCAGCAGCCGCCTAGAGGGACGGAGGACCTACGAGCAGTACTTC	CASSRLEGRRTYEQYF
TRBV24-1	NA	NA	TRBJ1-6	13	TGTGCCACCAGTGGGAGTCTTAATTCACCCCTCCACTTT	CATSGSLNSPLHF
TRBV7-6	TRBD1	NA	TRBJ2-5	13	TGTGCCAGCAGACAGGGGACCCAGGAGACCCAGTACTTC	CASRQGTQETQYF
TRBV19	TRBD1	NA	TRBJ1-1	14	TGTGCCAGTAGTACGAAGACAGGGGGCACTGAAGCTTTCTTT	CASSTKTGGTEAFF
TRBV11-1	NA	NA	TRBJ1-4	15	TGTGCCAGCAGCCTCACGGCCAGCTTTTATGAAAAACTGTTTTTT	CASSLTASFYEKLFF
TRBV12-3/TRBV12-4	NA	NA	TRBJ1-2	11	TGTGCCAGCAGTTTAGGGTCCTTCTACACCTTC	CASSLGSFYTF
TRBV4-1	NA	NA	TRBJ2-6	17	TGCGCCAGCAGCCCCGGACTGACACAGTGGGGGGCCAACGTCCTGACTTTC	CASSPGLTQWGANVLTF
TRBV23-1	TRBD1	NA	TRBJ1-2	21	TGCGCCAGCAGTCAATCGGTACTATTGGGACAGGGGATAAGGTTTTGTTATGGCTACACCTTC	CASSQSVLLGQGIRFCYGYTF
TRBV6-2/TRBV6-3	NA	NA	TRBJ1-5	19	TGTGCCAGCAGTTACTCGATTCTTCAGGGGCCTTATAGCAATCAGCCCCAGCATTTT	CASSYSILQGPYSNQPQHF
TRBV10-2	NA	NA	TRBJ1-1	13	TGCGCCAGCAGTGAGTTACCGAACACTGAAGCTTTCTTT	CASSELPNTEAFF
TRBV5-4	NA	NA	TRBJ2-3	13	TGTGCCAGCAGCCGGGTATGGTCCGATACGCAGTATTTT	CASSRVWSDTQYF
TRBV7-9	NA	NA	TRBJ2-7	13	TGTGCCAGCTCAAGGGACCCCGTGAGCGAGCAGTACTTC	CASSRDPVSEQYF
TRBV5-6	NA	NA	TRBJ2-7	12	TGTGCCAGCAGCTCGGCTATAGGCGAGCAGTACTTC	CASSSAIGEQYF
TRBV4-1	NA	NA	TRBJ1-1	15	TGCGCCAGCAGCCAAGCCCTGGACTTCCTTACTGAAGCTTTCTTT	CASSQALDFLTEAFF